These 17 T cell receptor beta chains were sequenced from one sample in a study of human T cells and chemical hapten exposure. Time point here: patch test 1, 2 weeks after DPC sensitization. Sample treatment: therapeutic diphenylcyclopropenone sensitization with weekly scalp DPC. MiXCR, run by TCRdb on the RACE reads, gives a single entry per CDR3 protein. The sample lists nearly 80,000 distinct CDR3 sequences; approximately 10% were seen once. The sample consisted of whole blood, taken in connection with sensitization to the hapten diphenylcyclopropenone (DPC). Receptors were obtained from a woman aged 45-65 years with alopecia areata. Some clones in this sample may be carry-over from other donors' samples.

The rearrangement links TRBV5-1 to TRBJ2-5; tentatively, D is TRBD2 (5 bases). The V end was cut by 0 bases, the J end by 2 bases, with 11 bases between. Germline loops: CDR1 SGHRS, CDR2 YFSETQ. The CDR3 length is 15 residues. The CDR3 loop is CASSLGSSTQETQYF. The CDR3 bases are TGCGCCAGCAGCTTGGGGTCTAGCACTCAAGAGACCCAGTACTTC.

The chain carries TRBV5-8 and TRBJ1-3, with D unclear. V lost 4 bases and J 4 bases, leaving 15 bases between the germline ends. CDR3 length: 15 amino acids. Germline V gene lookup returns CDR1 SGHTS and CDR2 YDEGEE. The CDR3 DNA reads TGTGCCAGCAGCCGGGTCGGGCAGTTCGGAAACACCATATATTTT. It encodes CASSRVGQFGNTIYF. The variable domain in full, completed from reference TRBV5-8 and TRBJ1-3, reads EAGVTQSPTHLIKTRGQQATLRCSPISGHTSVYWYQQALGLGLQFLLWYDEGEERNRGNFPPRFSGRQFPNYSSELNVNALELEDSALYLCASSRVGQFGNTIYFGEGSWLTVV.

This clonotype was counted only a few times. This chain joins TRBV2 and TRBJ1-1, with D tentatively TRBD1 (5 bases). The germline gives CDR1 SNHLY, CDR2 FYNNEI. The germline V and J ends were trimmed by 6 bases and 2 bases, with 13 bases remaining between them. CDR3 length: 14 residues. CDR3 region: CASRNRDGNTEAFF. CDR3 coding DNA: TGTGCCAGCAGAAACCGGGACGGTAACACTGAAGCTTTCTTT.

This clonotype occurred a few times. The V gene is TRBV4-1, the J gene TRBJ2-7; TRBD1 agrees at 8 bases. The V gene's germline CDR1 is MGHRA and CDR2 YSYEKL. The CDR3 is 15 amino acids. V gave up 1 base and J gave up 2 bases; unmatched junction bases: 4. In nucleotides, the CDR3 is TGCGCCAGCAGCCAAGGTAGACAGGGGCCCTACGAGCAGTACTTC. Encoded protein: CASSQGRQGPYEQYF.

This clonotype was detected ten times or more. The chain couples TRBV7-2 to TRBJ2-3; D not resolved. V lost 5 bases to trimming and J lost 2 bases, with 11 bases between them. The CDR3 is 14 residues long. The germline CDR1 and CDR2 sequences are SGHTA and FQGNSA. DNA for the CDR3: TGTGCCAGCAGCCAGCGTCGTCTCACAGATACGCAGTATTTT. It is translated as CASSQRRLTDTQYF.

Many counts were recorded for this clonotype. The chain links TRBV14 to TRBJ2-7; the D gene is possibly TRBD2 (6 bases). V lost 0 bases to trimming and J lost 2 bases, with 14 bases between them. In germline, CDR1 is SGHDN, CDR2 FVKESK. The CDR3 has 16 amino acids. CDR3 sequence reads: CASSQDLGGATYEQYF. DNA of the CDR3: TGTGCCAGCAGCCAAGATCTGGGCGGGGCGACCTACGAGCAGTACTTC.

This chain connects TRBV7-6 to TRBJ2-3, with D maybe TRBD2 (5 bases). V was pared by 8 bases and J by 4 bases, with 13 bases between. CDR3 length: 13 residues. Germline-derived CDR1 and CDR2 are SGHVS and FNYEAQ. The CDR3 spells CASCLAAADTQYF. The CDR3 coding sequence is TGTGCCAGCTGCCTAGCCGCGGCAGATACGCAGTATTTT.

A few counts support this clonotype. CDR3 loop: CASTDSGHTDTQYF. In DNA form, the CDR3 reads TGTGCCAGCACGGATAGCGGACACACAGATACGCAGTATTTT. This chain joins TRBV6-6 and TRBJ2-3; D may be TRBD2 (6 bases). Germline lookup yields CDR1 MNHNY and CDR2 SVGAGI (reference sequence). V dropped 7 bases and J dropped 2 bases, with 13 bases sitting between them. The CDR3 sequence is 14 residues long.

The rearrangement links TRBV18 to TRBJ2-7, with 9 bases fitting TRBD2. The trim removed 1 base at V and 3 bases at J, leaving 4 bases unmatched. Per germline, CDR1 KGHSH and CDR2 LQKENI. The CDR3 extends over 15 amino acids. The CDR3 coding sequence is TGTGCCAGCTCACCACTGCCTAGCGGGGACTACGAGCAGTACTTC. Its protein is CASSPLPSGDYEQYF.

V is TRBV3-1 and J is TRBJ2-7; D is possibly TRBD1 (6 bases). Trimming shortened V by 4 bases and J by 0 bases, and 13 bases separated the two germline ends. This CDR3 is built from 15 residues. Germline lookup yields CDR1 LGHDT and CDR2 YNNKEL (reference sequence). The CDR3 DNA is TGTGCCAGCAGCCTAGACAGGACGACCTCCTACGAGCAGTACTTC. Translated: CASSLDRTTSYEQYF.

A few counts support this clonotype. This sequence joins TRBV6-1 and TRBJ2-7; 9 bases match TRBD1. The trim removed 8 bases at V and 3 bases at J, leaving 8 bases unmatched. The CDR3 consists of 14 residues. Germline V gene lookup returns CDR1 MNHNS and CDR2 SASEGT. The CDR3 here is CASLGTGSFYEQYF. The DNA of the CDR3 is TGTGCCAGCCTTGGGACAGGGTCATTCTACGAGCAGTACTTC.

This clonotype has more than one count but fewer than ten. The rearrangement joins TRBV29-1 to TRBJ1-4; D may be TRBD1 (6 bases). The germline V and J ends were trimmed by 1 base and 7 bases, with 7 bases remaining between them. The CDR3 is made up of 12 amino acids. The V gene's germline CDR1 is SQVTM and CDR2 ANQGSEA. The CDR3, as DNA: TGCAGCGTTGAAGTGGGGGCTGAAAAACTGTTTTTT. It is translated as CSVEVGAEKLFF.

In this sample, this clonotype turned up a few times. V is TRBV13 and J is TRBJ2-4; 10 bases agree with TRBD2. Germline values: CDR1 PRHDT, CDR2 FYEKMQ (reference sequence). Losses at the gene ends were 2 bases for V and 7 bases for J; bases not matched to a gene: 8. This CDR3 contains 16 residues. The CDR3: CASSLRGSGRVNIQYF. The CDR3 region has the DNA TGTGCCAGCAGCTTACGGGGGAGCGGGAGGGTCAACATTCAGTACTTC.

This clonotype was seen a handful of times. This sequence joins TRBV29-1 and TRBJ2-2; D is unclear. CDR1 is SQVTM, CDR2 ANQGSEA, per germline. This CDR3 spans 12 amino acids. V was clipped by 4 bases and J by 0 bases, with 3 bases between them. The CDR3 protein is CSVVANTGELFF. The CDR3 nucleotides read TGCAGCGTTGTAGCGAACACCGGGGAGCTGTTTTTT.

This clonotype was seen repeatedly, ten times or more. V and J are TRBV6-2 or TRBV6-3 and TRBJ1-1; 7 nucleotides agree with TRBD1. V was clipped by 6 bases and J by 1 base; unmatched bases: 2. The CDR3 length is 13 residues. The germline gives CDR1 MNHEY, CDR2 SVGEGT. The CDR3 here is CASRYRGNTEAFF. The CDR3 nucleotides read TGTGCCAGCAGGTACAGGGGGAACACTGAAGCTTTCTTT.

This clonotype has more than one count but fewer than ten. The V and J genes are TRBV6-2 or TRBV6-3 and TRBJ1-2; 9 bases agree with TRBD1. Germline V gene lookup returns CDR1 MNHEY and CDR2 SVGEGT. This CDR3 has 14 amino acids. The ends lost 0 bases at V and 7 bases at J; junction bases unmatched: 3. This chain's CDR3 is CASSYSRGQGGYTF. DNA of the CDR3: TGTGCCAGCAGTTACTCGCGGGGACAGGGTGGCTACACCTTC.

The sample holds a few counts of this clonotype. The chain combines TRBV5-4 with TRBJ2-2; D is ambiguous. The CDR3 runs 14 residues. Germline CDR1 SGHNT, CDR2 YYREEE (reference sequence). V lost 0 bases and J 1 base, leaving 4 bases between the germline ends. CDR3 sequence (DNA): TGTGCCAGCAGCTTGGAGGTGAACACCGGGGAGCTGTTTTTT. Its translation: CASSLEVNTGELFF. The whole variable domain, remainder taken from reference TRBV5-4 and TRBJ2-2, is ETGVTQSPTHLIKTRGQQVTLRCSSQSGHNTVSWYQQALGQGPQFIFQYYREEENGRGNFPPRFSGLQFPNYSSELNVNALELDDSALYLCASSLEVNTGELFFGEGSRLTVL.